One sample yielded the 24 T cell receptor beta chains listed below, sequenced in a study of identical twins. TCRdb re-analysed the 5' RACE reads in MiXCR, keeping a single row per CDR3 protein. The sample consists of fewer than 450,000 distinct CDR3 sequences, 7% to 9.5% of them appearing once. The sample consisted of naive T cells sorted from blood. The receptor source for this set is a woman in her forties or fifties in good health.

There are a few counts of this clonotype. This chain connects TRBV9 to TRBJ2-1; 8 positions agree with TRBD2. V dropped 4 bases and J dropped 7; count of bases not matched to a gene: 13. The V gene's germline CDR1 is SGDLS and CDR2 YYNGEE. The CDR3 totals 16 residues. The CDR3 loop reads CASSPRPGLVGNEQFF. The CDR3 DNA is TGTGCCAGCAGCCCTCGTCCGGGACTAGTAGGTAATGAGCAGTTCTTC.

The chain has TRBV20-1 and TRBJ1-4; 9 nucleotides agree with TRBD1. V shed 2 bases, J shed 7 bases, and the junction held 11 bases outside the gene matches. The germline gives CDR1 DFQATT, CDR2 SNEGSKA (reference sequence). The CDR3 sequence is 16 residues long. CDR3: CSARQGTGRFGEKLFF. The CDR3 DNA reads TGCAGTGCTAGACAAGGGACAGGGAGGTTCGGTGAAAAACTGTTTTTT.

This clonotype has a handful of counts. The rearrangement joins TRBV9 to TRBJ2-7, with D possibly being TRBD1 (6 bases). CDR1 is SGDLS, CDR2 YYNGEE, per germline. Between the trimmed V and J ends, which lost 4 bases and 1 base, there was a span of 21 bases. This CDR3 contains 17 residues. This CDR3 reads CASSHSGRWGQSYEQYF. CDR3 coding DNA: TGTGCCAGCAGCCACTCAGGGAGATGGGGGCAGTCCTACGAGCAGTACTTC.

The chain employs TRBV6-5 and TRBJ1-4; D unresolved. V lost 2 bases, J lost 0 bases, and 7 bases lay in between. CDR1 MNHEY and CDR2 SVGAGI come from the germline V gene. The CDR3 is 15 amino acids. Written as DNA, the CDR3 is TGTGCCAGCAGTTACGTGGGGACAACTAATGAAAAACTGTTTTTT. This translates into CASSYVGTTNEKLFF.

This clonotype came up a few times. CDR3 nucleotides: TGCGCCAGCAGCCTCGGACTGACGAACACCGGGGAGCTGTTTTTT. Amino acid sequence: CASSLGLTNTGELFF. The chain combines TRBV4-1 with TRBJ2-2, with a tentative D call TRBD2 (5 bases). The CDR3 has 15 residues. V lost 4 bases, J lost 0 bases, and 9 bases lay in between. From germline, CDR1 is MGHRA and CDR2 YSYEKL.

This clonotype has more than one count but fewer than ten. One end of the junction does not line up with germline, which may come from a read error. The J gene is TRBJ1-1, the V gene TRBV20-1, with unresolved D. The CDR3 has 12 residues. The germline V gene has CDR1 DFQATT and CDR2 SNEGSKA (reference sequence). The CDR3 protein is CTGWELNTEAFF. CDR3 in DNA: TGTACGGGATGGGAGCTTAACACTGAAGCTTTCTTT.

The sample holds a few counts of this clonotype. The V and J genes are TRBV19 and TRBJ1-2, with D uncertain. This CDR3 contains 14 residues. The V gene lost 5 bases and the J gene lost 8 bases, with 18 bases spanning the gap. Per the germline V gene, CDR1 is LNHDA and CDR2 is SQIVND (reference sequence). In DNA form, the CDR3 reads TGTGCCAGTAGTTCTGGCTCTAAGGCAATCGGCTACACCTTC. This sequence encodes CASSSGSKAIGYTF.

The chain employs TRBV12-3 or TRBV12-4 and TRBJ2-7; 12 nucleotides align to TRBD2. V gave up 7 bases and J gave up 3 bases; unmatched junction bases: 10. The length of the CDR3 is 16 residues. In DNA, the CDR3 is TGTGCCAGCAACCTGGGGCTAGCGGGAGGGAACTACGAGCAGTACTTC. Its translation: CASNLGLAGGNYEQYF.

J is TRBJ2-4 and V is TRBV29-1, with a possible D match to TRBD1 (5 bases). CDR3 length: 13 residues. With 7 bases removed from V and 8 bases from J, the gap between germline ends came to 18 bases. Germline CDR1 SQVTM, CDR2 ANQGSEA. CDR3: CSAGGAGRDIQYF. The CDR3 DNA reads as TGCAGCGCAGGTGGGGCAGGCAGAGACATTCAGTACTTC.

There are a few counts of this clonotype. The V gene is TRBV19, the J gene TRBJ2-2, with 7 bases aligning to TRBD1. Losses at the gene ends were 5 bases for V and 1 base for J; bases not matched to a gene: 7. The CDR3 loop spans 16 amino acids. Germline assignment: CDR1 LNHDA and CDR2 SQIVND (reference sequence). The chain's CDR3 is CASSRAGGKNTGELFF. CDR3 nucleotides: TGTGCCAGTAGTCGGGCAGGGGGAAAGAACACCGGGGAGCTGTTTTTT.

This clonotype appeared many times. This chain uses TRBV12-3 or TRBV12-4 with TRBJ1-2, with D unclear. The CDR3 loop spans 13 amino acids. Trimming took 5 bases from V and 4 from J, leaving 11 bases between them. The CDR3 protein is CASSNDGLYGYTF. The CDR3 DNA reads TGTGCCAGCAGTAACGACGGCCTCTATGGCTACACCTTC.

The chain combines TRBV15 with TRBJ2-5, with D unclear. CDR1 and CDR2 (germline): LNHNV, YYDKDF (reference sequence). This CDR3 has 14 residues. Trimming stripped 1 base from V and 1 base from J, with 7 bases between. CDR3 nucleotide sequence: TGTGCCACCAGCAGAGCCCGAAGCCAAGAGACCCAGTACTTC. Residues: CATSRARSQETQYF.

V gene TRBV15 combines with J gene TRBJ1-5; unclear D gene. V gave up 0 bases and J gave up 1 base, with 4 bases separating them. The CDR3 spans 14 residues. Germline V gene sequence: CDR1 LNHNV, CDR2 YYDKDF (reference sequence). This CDR3 reads CATSRDNSNQPQHF. CDR3 nucleotides: TGTGCCACCAGCAGAGATAACAGCAATCAGCCCCAGCATTTT.

The genes are TRBV20-1 and TRBJ2-1, with 9 bases matching TRBD2. The CDR3 is made up of 13 amino acids. The V segment lost 3 bases and the J segment 10 bases; nucleotides outside the gene matches: 7. Germline V gene lookup returns CDR1 DFQATT and CDR2 SNEGSKA (reference sequence). CDR3 coding DNA: TGCAGTGCTAGCTTAGCGGGGGCTGGCGAGCAGTTCTTC. It encodes CSASLAGAGEQFF.

A few counts support this clonotype. V gene TRBV2 combines with J gene TRBJ2-1; 10 bases are a match to TRBD1. Germline trimming cut 7 bases from V and 3 bases from J; bases unmatched to any gene: 3. Germline V CDR1 and CDR2: SNHLY, FYNNEI. CDR3 length: 14 amino acids. CDR3 DNA: TGTGCCAGCAAAGGGACAGGGGACTACAATGAGCAGTTCTTC. Its translation is CASKGTGDYNEQFF.

The chain carries TRBV11-2 and TRBJ2-5; 7 bases line up with TRBD2. The CDR3 spans 18 residues. Germline V gene sequence: CDR1 SGHAT, CDR2 FQNNGV. Trimming cost V 1 base and J 4 bases; bases outside gene matches: 15. In DNA, the CDR3 is TGTGCCAGCAGCTTAGCCCTTTCCTTAGTGGGAGGGCCAGAGACCCAGTACTTC. Translated, it gives CASSLALSLVGGPETQYF.

The chain carries TRBV19 and TRBJ1-2, with 7 nucleotides matching TRBD1. The CDR3 covers 15 residues. V lost 5 bases, J lost 8 bases, and 14 bases stayed unmatched. Germline CDR1 is LNHDA and CDR2 is SQIVND (reference sequence). The CDR3 sequence: CASSPRQGSIGGYTF. Here the CDR3 DNA reads TGTGCCAGTAGTCCCCGACAGGGAAGTATTGGGGGCTACACCTTC.

In its sample, this clonotype was seen a few times. The chain uses TRBV28 and TRBJ2-4, with TRBD1 matching over 7 bases. Losses at the gene ends were 7 bases for V and 6 bases for J; bases not matched to a gene: 12. CDR1 and CDR2 from the germline V gene are MDHEN and SYDVKM. The CDR3 is 15 residues long. The CDR3 region has the DNA TGTGCCAGCATCCAAGGGGGCTTGAGGGGAAACATTCAGTACTTC. Its translation is CASIQGGLRGNIQYF.

The chain is built from TRBV5-1 and TRBJ1-4; D ambiguous. This CDR3 has 14 residues. V shed 4 bases and J shed 6 bases, with 13 bases lying between them. The V gene's germline CDR1 is SGHRS and CDR2 YFSETQ. CDR3 coding DNA: TGCGCCAGCAGCCTAACAGCCGGCGATGAAAAACTGTTTTTT. It encodes CASSLTAGDEKLFF.

This clonotype was recorded a few times. The V call is TRBV29-1, the J call TRBJ2-7; D is ambiguous. Germline CDR1 reads SQVTM; CDR2 reads ANQGSEA. The CDR3 is made up of 12 amino acids. V gave up 4 bases and J gave up 2 bases, with 9 bases separating them. The CDR3 loop is CSVGENPYEQYF. DNA of the CDR3: TGCAGCGTTGGGGAAAACCCCTACGAGCAGTACTTC.

This sequence joins TRBV6-6 and TRBJ2-3, with 7 nucleotides matching TRBD2. This CDR3 contains 15 residues. Trimming took 7 bases from V and 7 from J; bases not matched to a gene: 14. Germline CDR1 is MNHNY and CDR2 is SVGAGI (reference sequence). CDR3 nucleotide sequence: TGTGCCAGCAACATACTAGCGAGATCTTTCAATACGCAGTATTTT. As protein: CASNILARSFNTQYF.

This clonotype was counted ten times or more. The genes are TRBV6-1 and TRBJ2-7, with 8 positions matching TRBD2. J gave up 2 bases and V 1 base, and 13 bases lay outside the gene matches. This CDR3 region has 18 residues. Germline CDR1 reads MNHNS; CDR2 reads SASEGT. CDR3 DNA: TGTGCCAGCAGTGAAGAAGATGGACTAGCAAGGGGGGCCTACGAGCAGTACGTC. Translating it yields CASSEEDGLARGAYEQYV.

Ten or more counts support this clonotype. The genes are TRBV3-1 and TRBJ2-4; D is unresolved. Germline V CDR1 and CDR2: LGHDT, YNNKEL (reference sequence). Trimming took off 1 base at V and 0 bases at J, with 7 bases between the two ends. The CDR3 length is 15 residues. The CDR3 sequence: CASSQVGVAKNIQYF. DNA for the CDR3: TGTGCCAGCAGCCAAGTCGGAGTAGCCAAAAACATTCAGTACTTC.

Many counts were recorded for this clonotype. CDR3 sequence reads: CASSQQLSTDTQYF. Here the CDR3 DNA reads TGCGCCAGCAGCCAACAACTGAGCACAGATACGCAGTATTTT. This sequence joins TRBV5-1 and TRBJ2-3; unclear D gene. Germline CDR1 SGHRS, CDR2 YFSETQ. Trimming left V 4 bases short and J 0 bases short, with 9 bases between. This CDR3 is 14 amino acids long.